Listed here are 23 T cell receptor beta chains from one sample, sequenced in a study of regulatory T cells in long-lasting Graves disease. The authors built TCR beta libraries using iRepertoire HTBI primers and Arm-PCR of CDR3 regions. TCRdb redid the calling of the multiplex PCR reads with MiXCR, one entry per CDR3 protein. The table records 500,000 to 700,000 distinct CDR3 sequences, roughly 30% of them present only once. This sample's time point: persistent/refractory GD, antithyroid drugs over 5 years with positive TRAb. Researchers made the TCR library from RNA that was extracted from PBMCs. The sample in question was peripheral blood mononuclear cells (PBMCs), obtained when the disease was refractory, from a patient treated with antithyroid drugs. Receptors originate from a female donor with Graves disease.

V gene TRBV25-1 combines with J gene TRBJ1-1; D is perhaps TRBD1 (5 bases). Germline V gene lookup returns CDR1 MGHDK and CDR2 SYGVNS. The CDR3 is made up of 16 amino acids. V gave up 0 bases and J gave up 0 bases, with 11 bases separating them. In DNA, the CDR3 is TGTGCCAGCAGTGAATATGGGGGACGGATGAACACTGAAGCTTTCTTT. This codes for CASSEYGGRMNTEAFF.

This clonotype is a singleton in its sample. A junction end diverges from the germline sequence, so it may reflect a read error. The chain is built from TRBV7-2 and TRBJ1-3; weak D call: TRBD1 (6 bases). Germline lookup yields CDR1 SGHTA and CDR2 FQGNSA. The CDR3 contains 15 residues. The CDR3 protein is CASNLNRDPGNTIYF. CDR3 DNA sequence: TGTGCCAGCAACTTAAACAGGGATCCTGGAAACACCATATATTTT. The full variable domain, its missing parts supplied by reference TRBV7-2 and TRBJ1-3, is GAGVSQSPSNKVTEKGKDVELRCDPISGHTALYWYRQSLGQGLEFLIYFQGNSAPDKSGLPSDRFSAERTGGSVSTLTIQRTQQEDSAVYLCASNLNRDPGNTIYFGEGSWLTVV.

The chain uses TRBV6-1 and TRBJ2-5; TRBD1 aligns across 10 bases. This CDR3 is built from 14 residues. Germline V gene lookup returns CDR1 MNHNS and CDR2 SASEGT. V shed 6 bases and J 5 bases; nucleotides not matched to a gene: 6. Here the CDR3 DNA reads TGTGCCAGCAGCGGGACAGGGGTAGGGGAGACCCAGTACTTC. Translation: CASSGTGVGETQYF.

J is TRBJ2-4 and V is TRBV6-1, with D tentatively TRBD2 (5 bases). V lost 6 bases and J lost 0, with 12 bases in between. The germline CDR1 and CDR2 sequences are MNHNS and SASEGT. CDR3 length equals 15 residues. The CDR3 loop is CASSPRDLAKNIQYF. CDR3 nucleotides: TGTGCCAGCAGCCCCCGGGATCTAGCCAAAAACATTCAGTACTTC.

In its sample, this clonotype was seen many times. The rearrangement links TRBV2 to TRBJ1-2, with 7 bases lining up with TRBD1. V shed 4 bases, J shed 9 bases, and the junction held 8 bases outside the gene matches. The CDR3 length is 13 residues. Per germline, CDR1 SNHLY and CDR2 FYNNEI. CDR3 DNA: TGTGCCAGCAGTGGGACAGGTTCCGGGAGCTACACCTTC. Translated: CASSGTGSGSYTF.

The chain uses TRBV11-2 and TRBJ1-5, with 7 bases aligning to TRBD1. Germline lookup yields CDR1 SGHAT and CDR2 FQNNGV. The CDR3 runs to 16 residues. J was trimmed by 0 bases and V by 1 base; bases with no gene match: 3. The CDR3 region has the DNA TGTGCCAGCAGCTTAGGACCAGGGGGTAGCAATCAGCCCCAGCATTTT. It translates to CASSLGPGGSNQPQHF.

The gene calls are TRBV5-1 and TRBJ1-2; 7 nucleotides align to TRBD1. The V gene's germline CDR1 is SGHRS and CDR2 YFSETQ. The J segment lost 11 bases and the V segment lost 0 bases, leaving 13 bases of the junction unmatched. The CDR3 length is 15 residues. CDR3 sequence: CASSLEFADRRKYTF. As DNA, the CDR3 is TGCGCCAGCAGCTTGGAATTTGCGGACAGGAGAAAGTACACCTTC. The variable domain in full, completed from reference TRBV5-1 and TRBJ1-2, reads KAGVTQTPRYLIKTRGQQVTLSCSPISGHRSVSWYQQTPGQGLQFLFEYFSETQRNKGNFPGRFSGRQFSNSRSEMNVSTLELGDSALYLCASSLEFADRRKYTFGSGTRLTVV.

As to this clonotype: A read error may be the cause here, since a much bigger clone is one base away. The chain is built from TRBV27 and TRBJ1-1; D gene ambiguous. Germline CDR1 and CDR2: MNHEY and SMNVEV (reference sequence). The CDR3 covers 12 residues. V lost 8 bases, J lost 0 bases, and 7 bases lay in between. CDR3 sequence: CASGLLNTEAFF. The CDR3 DNA is TGTGCCAGCGGACTATTGAACACTGAAGCTTTCTTT.

The chain links TRBV10-1 to TRBJ1-1; possibly TRBD1 for D (5 bases). The V gene's germline CDR1 is WNHNN and CDR2 SYGVQD (reference sequence). The CDR3 consists of 12 residues. CDR3 loop: CARSRVDTEAFF. Here the CDR3 DNA reads TGCGCGAGGAGCAGGGTGGACACTGAAGCTTTCTTT.

The chain recombines TRBV30 with TRBJ1-2, with a weak D call TRBD1 (5 bases). Germline V gene lookup returns CDR1 GTSNPN and CDR2 SVGIG (reference sequence). Trimming shortened V by 0 bases and J by 1 base, and 21 bases separated the two germline ends. There are 18 residues in the CDR3. DNA of the CDR3: TGTGCCTGGAGTGTCCCAGGGTTTTCCGACTACTATAACTATGGCTACACCTTC. Its translation: CAWSVPGFSDYYNYGYTF.

This clonotype was counted only a few times. V is TRBV20-1 and J is TRBJ1-1; TRBD1 might be the D (5 bases). V was trimmed by 4 bases and J by 5 bases, leaving 14 bases between them. CDR3 length equals 13 residues. Germline CDR1 reads DFQATT; CDR2 reads SNEGSKA (reference sequence). The CDR3 loop reads CSAMGGRETEAFF. In DNA, the CDR3 is TGCAGTGCTATGGGGGGAAGAGAGACTGAAGCTTTCTTT.

This clonotype was observed a handful of times. J is TRBJ1-1 and V is TRBV20-1; D unclear. Per germline, CDR1 DFQATT and CDR2 SNEGSKA (reference sequence). V gave up 0 bases and J gave up 1 base, with 15 bases separating them. The CDR3 has 16 amino acids. Here the CDR3 reads CSARDWTRSSNTEAFF. The CDR3, as DNA: TGCAGTGCTAGAGATTGGACTAGATCGTCGAACACTGAAGCTTTCTTT.

The chain combines TRBV20-1 with TRBJ1-2, with D perhaps matching TRBD1 (5 bases). Germline-derived CDR1 and CDR2 are DFQATT and SNEGSKA (reference sequence). With 2 bases removed from V and 6 bases from J, the gap between germline ends came to 19 bases. The CDR3 contains 15 residues. The CDR3: CSARSRNGGGDGYTF. The CDR3 bases are TGCAGTGCTAGAAGTCGGAATGGGGGTGGGGATGGCTACACCTTC.

The chain uses TRBV7-2 and TRBJ2-7, with D uncertain. V was shortened by 1 base and J by 0 bases, with 7 bases between the two germline ends. Per the germline V gene, CDR1 is SGHTA and CDR2 is FQGNSA. This CDR3 region has 14 residues. CDR3 in DNA: TGTGCCAGCAGCTTAGTTGTCAACTCCTACGAGCAGTACTTC. It specifies CASSLVVNSYEQYF.

This clonotype was observed a few times. The chain is built from TRBV6-1 and TRBJ1-2; D is ambiguous. The V and J ends lost 6 bases and 4 bases respectively, with 18 bases between them. This CDR3 has 15 residues. The germline V gene encodes CDR1 MNHNS and CDR2 SASEGT. The CDR3 loop is CASRGIQRRGYGYTF. CDR3 in DNA: TGTGCCAGCAGGGGGATACAGCGGCGGGGCTATGGCTACACCTTC.

The rearrangement links TRBV7-2 to TRBJ2-2; TRBD2 matches at 8 bases. The CDR3 has 17 residues. Germline lookup yields CDR1 SGHTA and CDR2 FQGNSA. The J segment lost 1 base and the V segment lost 3 bases, leaving 7 bases of the junction unmatched. In DNA form, the CDR3 reads TGTGCCAGCAGCTTTCCCGGGGGGGCGGTGAACACCGGGGAGCTGTTTTTT. This codes for CASSFPGGAVNTGELFF.

The chain recombines TRBV27 with TRBJ1-1; 10 positions agree with TRBD1. The J segment lost 0 bases and the V segment lost 1 base, leaving 5 bases of the junction unmatched. The CDR3 has 17 residues. Germline assignment: CDR1 MNHEY and CDR2 SMNVEV (reference sequence). The CDR3: CASSLWTGGRMNTEAFF. CDR3 sequence (DNA): TGTGCCAGCAGTTTATGGACAGGGGGAAGGATGAACACTGAAGCTTTCTTT.

This rearrangement joins TRBV18 to TRBJ1-1; 7 bases line up with TRBD1. The junction had 5 bases not matched to a gene; V was cut back by 4 bases and J by 3 bases. CDR3 length: 14 amino acids. Germline assignment: CDR1 KGHSH and CDR2 LQKENI. The CDR3 region is CASSRLRGHTEAFF. CDR3 coding DNA: TGTGCCAGCTCACGATTGAGGGGGCACACTGAAGCTTTCTTT. The variable domain in full, completed from reference TRBV18 and TRBJ1-1, reads NAGVMQNPRHLVRRRGQEARLRCSPMKGHSHVYWYRQLPEEGLKFMVYLQKENIIDESGMPKERFSAEFPKEGPSILRIQQVVRGDSAAYFCASSRLRGHTEAFFGQGTRLTVV.

V and J are TRBV18 and TRBJ1-5, with a tentative D call TRBD1 (5 bases). Trimming cost V 5 bases and J 0 bases, with 8 bases left between them. The germline V gene encodes CDR1 KGHSH and CDR2 LQKENI. The CDR3 runs 14 residues. CDR3 DNA sequence: TGTGCCAGCTCAGCAGGGTATAGCAATCAGCCCCAGCATTTT. Protein sequence: CASSAGYSNQPQHF.

This clonotype showed up many times. This chain uses TRBV28 with TRBJ1-6, with D perhaps TRBD1 (6 bases). V shed 8 bases and J shed 6 bases, with 11 bases lying between them. Looked up from germline, CDR1 is MDHEN and CDR2 is SYDVKM. The CDR3 consists of 13 residues. DNA for the CDR3: TGTGCCAGCCTTGGACAGTCTAATTCACCCCTCCACTTT. This gives the protein CASLGQSNSPLHF.

This clonotype appeared a few times. This chain uses TRBV19 with TRBJ1-5; 10 bases fit TRBD1. The CDR3 has 18 amino acids. V lost 10 bases, J lost 0 bases, and 15 bases stayed unmatched. The germline V gene has CDR1 LNHDA and CDR2 SQIVND (reference sequence). In DNA form, the CDR3 reads TGTGCCACCAACTCGGGACAGGGGAAATTTGATAGCAATCAGCCCCAGCATTTT. The encoded protein is CATNSGQGKFDSNQPQHF.

This clonotype has a count of ten or more. V usage is TRBV10-3 and J usage is TRBJ1-5, with D hard to call. Germline V gene data show CDR1 as ENHRY and CDR2 as SYGVKD. The CDR3 is 14 residues long. The ends were cut back, 7 bases at V and 7 bases at J, with 17 bases in the middle. This CDR3 reads CAINKDGVRQPQHF. In nucleotides, the CDR3 is TGTGCCATCAATAAGGACGGAGTTCGCCAGCCCCAGCATTTT.

The chain is built from TRBV6-4 and TRBJ2-4, with TRBD2 matching over 12 bases. This CDR3 spans 14 amino acids. J lost 10 bases, V lost 0 bases, and 1 base had no gene match. The germline V gene has CDR1 MRHNA and CDR2 SNTAGT. CDR3 sequence reads: CASSDSGTSGIQYF. In DNA form, the CDR3 reads TGTGCCAGCAGTGACTCGGGGACTAGCGGGATTCAGTACTTC.